Presented here are 24 T cell receptor beta chains from one specimen sequenced in a study of cytomegalovirus exposure and HLA in healthy donors. Primers: 60 Vbeta forward and 13 Jbeta reverse. Here immunoSEQ multiplex PCR was the method, and the copy in TCRdb shows in-frame clones only, minus some. The sample carries about 150,000 clones, approximately 60% recorded once. The sequencing sample was made of PBMCs. The receptor set was obtained from a woman aged 55-70 years in good health and CMV-seropositive.

This chain uses TRBV2 with TRBJ1-3; tentative D call: TRBD1 (5 bases). V shed 6 bases and J shed 1 base, with 10 bases lying between them. Germline lookup yields CDR1 SNHLY and CDR2 FYNNEI. CDR3 length equals 14 residues. The CDR3 loop reads CASRDILSGNTIYF. The DNA for the CDR3 is TGTGCCAGCAGGGACATTTTATCTGGAAACACCATATATTTT.

This chain's CDR3 is CAWSTGRRTKEQYF. CDR3 sequence (DNA): TGTGCCTGGAGTACCGGCCGAAGGACAAAGGAGCAGTACTTC. The chain combines TRBV30 with TRBJ2-7, with D maybe TRBD1 (5 bases). Trimming removed 2 bases at V and 7 bases at J, with 18 bases between. The CDR3 totals 14 residues. Germline V gene data show CDR1 as GTSNPN and CDR2 as SVGIG (reference sequence).

The rearrangement uses TRBV7-3 and TRBJ2-5; 7 nucleotides match TRBD2. There are 14 residues in the CDR3. V shed 3 bases and J 5 bases; nucleotides not matched to a gene: 6. Per germline, CDR1 SGHTA and CDR2 FQGTGA. The CDR3 region has the DNA TGTGCCAGCAGCTTGAGTGGGGGGGACGAGACCCAGTACTTC. Translating gives CASSLSGGDETQYF.

This clone is classed as medium-sized. Sequence at one end of the junction differs from germline and may be a read error. The chain has TRBV6-5 and TRBJ2-1; TRBD2 is a possible D gene (6 bases). In germline, CDR1 is MNHEY, CDR2 SVGAGI. There are 13 residues in the CDR3. CDR3 region: CATLSADYMGAVF. CDR3 nucleotides: TGTGCCACCCTCTCCGCGGACTATATGGGAGCCGTCTTC.

This rearrangement joins TRBV7-8 to TRBJ1-2; D gene unclear. Trimming shortened V by 1 base and J by 7 bases, and 16 bases separated the two germline ends. This CDR3 is built from 15 residues. CDR1 and CDR2 (germline): SGHVS, FQNEAQ. CDR3 bases: TGTGCCAGCAGCTTAGGTCTGGGAGACACTAGTGGCTACACCTTC. This gives the protein CASSLGLGDTSGYTF.

This clone was seen just once. This chain uses TRBV2 with TRBJ2-5; D is uncertain. Trimming pared 7 bases from V and 1 base from J, leaving 4 bases between. Looked up from germline, CDR1 is SNHLY and CDR2 is FYNNEI. This CDR3 region has 11 residues. CDR3 sequence: CASTLQETQYF. DNA of the CDR3: TGTGCCAGCACCCTCCAAGAGACCCAGTACTTC.

The V gene is TRBV9, the J gene TRBJ1-4; a weak D match, TRBD1 (5 bases). This CDR3 is 15 amino acids long. Germline-derived CDR1 and CDR2 are SGDLS and YYNGEE. The V end lost 4 bases, the J end lost 8 bases, and 18 bases lay between the germline ends. CDR3: CASSRGGTREEKLFF. CDR3 DNA: TGTGCCAGCAGCCGCGGAGGGACCCGGGAGGAAAAACTGTTTTTT.

The chain employs TRBV7-2 and TRBJ2-6; 8 bases fit TRBD2. The CDR3 spans 16 residues. Germline V gene sequence: CDR1 SGHTA, CDR2 FQGNSA. The ends lost 2 bases at V and 3 bases at J; junction bases unmatched: 3. CDR3 in amino acids: CASSLNGRGGANVLTF. CDR3 nucleotide sequence: TGTGCCAGCAGCTTAAACGGGAGGGGTGGGGCCAACGTCCTGACTTTC.

The chain has TRBV28 and TRBJ2-5, with 9 bases matching TRBD2. The CDR3 is 16 amino acids. CDR1 and CDR2 (germline): MDHEN, SYDVKM. The J segment lost 2 bases and the V segment lost 4 bases, leaving 8 bases of the junction unmatched. CDR3 region: CASSSSRLAEQETQYF. The CDR3 DNA reads TGTGCCAGCAGTTCAAGTAGACTAGCGGAACAAGAGACCCAGTACTTC.

V is TRBV19 and J is TRBJ2-7, with TRBD1 matching 7 bases. The CDR3 consists of 15 residues. Germline V CDR1 and CDR2: LNHDA, SQIVND (reference sequence). Trimming took 5 bases from V and 6 from J; bases not matched to a gene: 13. In DNA, the CDR3 is TGTGCCAGTAGTTCTTCCGGGACAGCCAGGTCCGAGCAGTACTTC. Amino acids: CASSSSGTARSEQYF.

The V gene is TRBV28, the J gene TRBJ2-3, with D perhaps TRBD2 (6 bases). Germline loops: CDR1 MDHEN, CDR2 SYDVKM. This CDR3 is 14 amino acids long. The V end was cut by 3 bases, the J end by 2 bases, with 9 bases between. The CDR3 is CASSFGSTTDTQYF. CDR3 DNA sequence: TGTGCCAGCAGTTTCGGGAGTACCACAGATACGCAGTATTTT.

This chain links TRBV18 with TRBJ1-4; D possibly corresponds to TRBD1 (6 bases). Trimming left V 3 bases short and J 3 bases short, with 11 bases between. The CDR3 covers 15 residues. Germline V gives CDR1 KGHSH, CDR2 LQKENI. The CDR3: CASSPTGPANEKLFF. CDR3 nucleotide sequence: TGTGCCAGCTCACCTACAGGGCCGGCTAATGAAAAACTGTTTTTT. The full variable domain, with the rest looked up from reference TRBV18 and TRBJ1-4, is NAGVMQNPRHLVRRRGQEARLRCSPMKGHSHVYWYRQLPEEGLKFMVYLQKENIIDESGMPKERFSAEFPKEGPSILRIQQVVRGDSAAYFCASSPTGPANEKLFFGSGTQLSVL.

This clone has more than one count but fewer than ten. The rearrangement uses TRBV2 and TRBJ2-2; 8 bases line up with TRBD2. From germline, CDR1 is SNHLY and CDR2 FYNNEI. CDR3 length: 14 amino acids. V trimming: 7 bases; J trimming: 4 bases; junction bases outside the gene matches: 5. The DNA for the CDR3 is TGTGCCAGCAACCAGCGGGAGCTCACCGGGGAGCTGTTTTTT. Translating gives CASNQRELTGELFF.

CDR3 coding DNA: TGTGCCAGCAGCTTAGGGACAGAGGTGGCTTTCTTT. Protein: CASSLGTEVAFF. The V gene is TRBV11-2, the J gene TRBJ1-1, with D perhaps matching TRBD1 (6 bases). Germline loops: CDR1 SGHAT, CDR2 FQNNGV. The length of the CDR3 is 12 residues. Trimming cost V 1 base and J 11 bases, with 11 bases left between them.

This clone appeared a few times. The chain couples TRBV6-4 to TRBJ2-3; 7 nucleotides agree with TRBD2. J gave up 2 bases and V 2 bases, and 4 bases lay outside the gene matches. This CDR3 is built from 15 residues. Germline V gene sequence: CDR1 MRHNA, CDR2 SNTAGT. The CDR3, as DNA: TGTGCCAGCAGTGACGTAGCGGGCTCCACAGATACGCAGTATTTT. This gives the protein CASSDVAGSTDTQYF.

The V call is TRBV6-5, the J call TRBJ1-4, with a weak D call TRBD1 (5 bases). Germline CDR1 reads MNHEY; CDR2 reads SVGAGI. This CDR3 region has 14 residues. Deletions cut 6 bases from V and 0 bases from J, with 8 bases between. As DNA, the CDR3 is TGTGCCAGCAGACCCAGGGCAACTAATGAAAAACTGTTTTTT. Its protein is CASRPRATNEKLFF.

The table lists this clone with a few counts. This rearrangement joins TRBV29-1 to TRBJ1-5; 8 bases are a match to TRBD1. Germline V gene lookup returns CDR1 SQVTM and CDR2 ANQGSEA. CDR3 length: 13 residues. The trim removed 7 bases at V and 4 bases at J, leaving 6 bases unmatched. In nucleotides, the CDR3 is TGCAGCGCCGCGGACAGGGTTAATCAGCCCCAGCATTTT. As protein: CSAADRVNQPQHF.

J is TRBJ2-2 and V is TRBV29-1; 7 bases align to TRBD2. Germline V gene data show CDR1 as SQVTM and CDR2 as ANQGSEA. The ends lost 2 bases at V and 3 bases at J; junction bases unmatched: 3. CDR3 length: 14 residues. The CDR3 here is CSVEIGRDTGELFF. The CDR3 nucleotides read TGCAGCGTTGAAATTGGGAGGGACACCGGGGAGCTGTTTTTT.

About this clone itself: The sample carries other DNA sequences with the same CDR3. The rearrangement uses TRBV7-9 and TRBJ2-7; 7 positions agree with TRBD1. The CDR3 runs to 12 residues. J was trimmed by 4 bases and V by 5 bases; bases with no gene match: 2. Germline V gene lookup returns CDR1 SEHNR and CDR2 FQNEAQ (reference sequence). The CDR3 here is CASSPGGYEQYF. CDR3 bases: TGTGCCAGCAGCCCAGGGGGATACGAGCAGTACTTC. The full variable domain, its missing parts supplied by reference TRBV7-9 and TRBJ2-7, is DTGVSQNPRHKITKRGQNVTFRCDPISEHNRLYWYRQTLGQGPEFLTYFQNEAQLEKSRLLSDRFSAERPKGSFSTLEIQRTEQGDSAMYLCASSPGGYEQYFGPGTRLTVT.

The V and J genes are TRBV5-1 and TRBJ1-1; TRBD1 matches 10 bases. This CDR3 region has 14 residues. After removal of 4 bases from V and 5 bases from J, the junction contained 5 bases not matched to a gene. Germline lookup yields CDR1 SGHRS and CDR2 YFSETQ. This chain's CDR3 is CASSTTGGETEAFF. The CDR3 DNA follows: TGCGCCAGCAGCACGACAGGGGGCGAGACTGAAGCTTTCTTT.

This clone was seen a few times. The CDR3 region has the DNA TGTGCCAGTAGTTTCCTAGGACTAGGGAACACCGGGGAGCTGTTTTTT. This encodes CASSFLGLGNTGELFF. The chain is built from TRBV19 and TRBJ2-2, with TRBD2 matching 7 bases. J was trimmed by 1 base and V by 5 bases; bases with no gene match: 7. Germline lookup yields CDR1 LNHDA and CDR2 SQIVND (reference sequence). The CDR3 spans 16 residues. Supplemented by reference TRBV19 and TRBJ2-2, the full variable domain reads DGGITQSPKYLFRKEGQNVTLSCEQNLNHDAMYWYRQDPGQGLRLIYYSQIVNDFQKGDIAEGYSVSREKKESFPLTVTSAQKNPTAFYLCASSFLGLGNTGELFFGEGSRLTVL.

There are a few counts of this clone. The chain uses TRBV6-5 and TRBJ1-1, with 8 bases lining up with TRBD1. The V segment lost 5 bases and the J segment 4 bases; nucleotides outside the gene matches: 3. The CDR3 length is 13 residues. The germline gives CDR1 MNHEY, CDR2 SVGAGI. The CDR3 spells CASSLQGGTEAFF. In DNA form, the CDR3 reads TGTGCCAGCAGTCTACAGGGGGGCACTGAAGCTTTCTTT.

The CDR3, as DNA: TGCGCCAGCAGCCCGCCGGGGACTAGCGGGAACAATGAGCAGTTCTTC. Residues: CASSPPGTSGNNEQFF. This sequence joins TRBV5-1 and TRBJ2-1, with TRBD2 matching 13 bases. The germline CDR1 and CDR2 sequences are SGHRS and YFSETQ. This CDR3 comprises 16 residues. V lost 4 bases, J lost 5 bases, and 6 bases stayed unmatched.

This clone was picked up a small number of times. The same CDR3 also results from other DNA sequences found in this sample. The rearrangement joins TRBV5-1 to TRBJ2-3; D is unresolved. The CDR3 has 14 amino acids. The V end lost 2 bases, the J end lost 2 bases, and 9 bases lay between the germline ends. Per the germline V gene, CDR1 is SGHRS and CDR2 is YFSETQ. The DNA of the CDR3 is TGCGCCAGCAGCTTTGCCCAGGACACAGATACGCAGTATTTT. Amino acid sequence: CASSFAQDTDTQYF.